This TCR beta chain is drawn from a study of blood T cell repertoires in COVID-19. Study-level information: Sample material is recorded as cDNA or gDNA derived from T cells, B-cell-depleted T cells, or PBMCs.

Generated by immunoSEQ multiplex PCR, the TCRdb table keeps only in-frame clones and is missing some. The data hold about 170,000 clones, with around 85% observed a single time. This CDR3 has 17 residues. Looked up from germline, CDR1 is SGHRS and CDR2 is YFSETQ. V lost 0 bases and J lost 3; bases outside the gene matches: 8. The TCR originated in a man aged 55 to 70 who had recovered from COVID-19. Specimen: peripheral blood. The chain has TRBV5-1 and TRBJ2-3; 9 bases line up with TRBD2. CDR3 bases: TGCGCCAGCAGCTTGGGGGGCCGGCTAGCGGGGACAGATACGCAGTATTTT. Its translation is CASSLGGRLAGTDTQYF. The entire variable domain, with the rest obtained from reference TRBV5-1 and TRBJ2-3, is as follows: KAGVTQTPRYLIKTRGQQVTLSCSPISGHRSVSWYQQTPGQGLQFLFEYFSETQRNKGNFPGRFSGRQFSNSRSEMNVSTLELGDSALYLCASSLGGRLAGTDTQYFGPGTRLTVL.